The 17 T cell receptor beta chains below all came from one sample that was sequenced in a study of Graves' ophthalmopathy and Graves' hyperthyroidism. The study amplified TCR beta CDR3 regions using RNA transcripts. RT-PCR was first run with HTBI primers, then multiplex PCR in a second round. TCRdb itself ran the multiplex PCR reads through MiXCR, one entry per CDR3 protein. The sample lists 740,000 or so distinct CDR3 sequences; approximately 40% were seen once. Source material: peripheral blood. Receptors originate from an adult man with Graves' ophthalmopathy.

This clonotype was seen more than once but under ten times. CDR3 in DNA: TGTGCCAGCAGTTCAAAGGGTAGGGGGGAGACCCAGTACTTC. It specifies CASSSKGRGETQYF. J is TRBJ2-5 and V is TRBV6-5, with D tentatively TRBD1 (6 bases). CDR1 is MNHEY and CDR2 is SVGAGI in the germline V gene. The CDR3 has 14 residues. The germline V and J ends were trimmed by 4 bases and 5 bases, with 14 bases remaining between them.

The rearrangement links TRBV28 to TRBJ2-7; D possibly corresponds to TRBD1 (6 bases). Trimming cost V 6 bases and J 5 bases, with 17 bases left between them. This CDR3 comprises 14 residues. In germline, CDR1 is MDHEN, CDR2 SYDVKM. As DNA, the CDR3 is TGTGCCAGCAGGGGACATTCAAAAGTCCACGAGCAGTACTTC. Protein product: CASRGHSKVHEQYF.

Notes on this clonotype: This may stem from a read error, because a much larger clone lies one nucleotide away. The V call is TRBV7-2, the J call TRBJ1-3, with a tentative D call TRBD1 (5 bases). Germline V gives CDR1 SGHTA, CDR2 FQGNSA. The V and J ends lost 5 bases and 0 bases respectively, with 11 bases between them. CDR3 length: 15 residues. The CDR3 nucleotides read TGTGCCAGCAGCGGAACAGGAGCCTCTGGAAACACCATATATTTT. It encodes CASSGTGASGNTIYF.

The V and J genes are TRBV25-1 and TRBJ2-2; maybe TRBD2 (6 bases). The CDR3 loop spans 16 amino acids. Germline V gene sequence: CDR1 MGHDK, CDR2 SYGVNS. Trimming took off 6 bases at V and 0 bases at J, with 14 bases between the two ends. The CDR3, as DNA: TGTGCCAGCAGCCAAGTACGGGGGACGAACACCGGGGAGCTGTTTTTT. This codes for CASSQVRGTNTGELFF.

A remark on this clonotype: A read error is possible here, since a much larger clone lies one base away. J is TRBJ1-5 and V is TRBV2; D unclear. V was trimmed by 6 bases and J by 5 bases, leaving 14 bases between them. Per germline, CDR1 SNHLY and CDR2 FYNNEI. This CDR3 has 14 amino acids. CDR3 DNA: TGTGCCAGCAGGGCGGGTGTGGCTTATCAGCCCCAGCATTTT. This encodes CASRAGVAYQPQHF.

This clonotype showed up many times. The CDR3 coding sequence is TGTGCCAGCAGCGAAGGGACCGGGACACATTCACCCCTCCACTTT. Its protein product is CASSEGTGTHSPLHF. The V gene is TRBV9, the J gene TRBJ1-6; the D gene is possibly TRBD1 (6 bases). This CDR3 is built from 15 residues. The germline V gene encodes CDR1 SGDLS and CDR2 YYNGEE. V gave up 3 bases and J gave up 8 bases, with 15 bases separating them. The variable domain in full, with the rest retrieved from reference TRBV9 and TRBJ1-6, is DSGVTQTPKHLITATGQRVTLRCSPRSGDLSVYWYQQSLDQGLQFLIQYYNGEERAKGNILERFSAQQFPDLHSELNLSSLELGDSALYFCASSEGTGTHSPLHFGNGTRLTVT.

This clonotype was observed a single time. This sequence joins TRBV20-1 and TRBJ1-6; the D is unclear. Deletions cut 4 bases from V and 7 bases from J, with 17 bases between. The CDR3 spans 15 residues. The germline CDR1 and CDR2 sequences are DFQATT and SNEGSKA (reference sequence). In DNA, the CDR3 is TGCAGTGCTACGGATTCCCATGGCTGGAATTCACCCCTCCACTTT. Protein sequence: CSATDSHGWNSPLHF.

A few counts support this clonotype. CDR3 loop: CASSPQGIANEKLFF. The DNA for the CDR3 is TGTGCCAGCAGTCCCCAGGGGATAGCTAATGAAAAACTGTTTTTT. The V call is TRBV9, the J call TRBJ1-4; tentatively, D is TRBD1 (6 bases). The CDR3 is 15 residues long. Germline V lookup: CDR1 SGDLS, CDR2 YYNGEE. The V end lost 5 bases, the J end lost 3 bases, and 14 bases lay between the germline ends.

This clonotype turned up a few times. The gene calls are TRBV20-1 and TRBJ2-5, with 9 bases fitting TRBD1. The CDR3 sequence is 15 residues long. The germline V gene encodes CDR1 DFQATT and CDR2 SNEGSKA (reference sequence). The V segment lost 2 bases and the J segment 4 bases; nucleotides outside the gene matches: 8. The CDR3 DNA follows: TGCAGTGCTAGAAAGGGACAGGGCAGGGGAGAGACCCAGTACTTC. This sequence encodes CSARKGQGRGETQYF.

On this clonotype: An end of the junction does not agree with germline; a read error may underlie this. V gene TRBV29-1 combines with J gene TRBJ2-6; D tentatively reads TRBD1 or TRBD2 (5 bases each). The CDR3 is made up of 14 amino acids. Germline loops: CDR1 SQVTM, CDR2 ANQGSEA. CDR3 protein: CSVEETRGDNVLTF. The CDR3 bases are TGCAGCGTTGAAGAGACAAGAGGGGACAACGTCCTGACTTTC. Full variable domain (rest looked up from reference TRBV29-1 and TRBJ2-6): SAVISQKPSRDICQRGTSLTIQCQVDSQVTMMFWYRQQPGQSLTLIATANQGSEATYESGFVIDKFPISRPNLTFSTLTVSNMSPEDSSIYLCSVEETRGDNVLTFGAGSRLTVL.

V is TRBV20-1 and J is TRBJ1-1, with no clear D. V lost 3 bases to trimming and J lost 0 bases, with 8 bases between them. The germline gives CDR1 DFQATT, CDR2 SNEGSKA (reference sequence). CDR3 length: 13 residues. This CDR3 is CSASSSMNTEAFF. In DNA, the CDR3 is TGCAGTGCTAGTTCCAGTATGAACACTGAAGCTTTCTTT.

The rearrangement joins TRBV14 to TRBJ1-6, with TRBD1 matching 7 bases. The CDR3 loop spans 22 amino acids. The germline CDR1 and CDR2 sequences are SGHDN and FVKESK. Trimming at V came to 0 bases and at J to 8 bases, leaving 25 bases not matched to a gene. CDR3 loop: CASSQDSPTVDSGDREDSPLHF. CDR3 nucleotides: TGTGCCAGCAGCCAAGATTCCCCTACAGTGGACTCTGGAGACAGGGAGGATTCACCCCTCCACTTT.

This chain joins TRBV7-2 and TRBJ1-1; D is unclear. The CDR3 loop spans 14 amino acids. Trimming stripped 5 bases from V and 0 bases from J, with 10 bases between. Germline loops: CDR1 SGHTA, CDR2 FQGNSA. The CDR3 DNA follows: TGTGCCAGCAGCCCTTTTAATATGAACACTGAAGCTTTCTTT. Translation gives CASSPFNMNTEAFF.

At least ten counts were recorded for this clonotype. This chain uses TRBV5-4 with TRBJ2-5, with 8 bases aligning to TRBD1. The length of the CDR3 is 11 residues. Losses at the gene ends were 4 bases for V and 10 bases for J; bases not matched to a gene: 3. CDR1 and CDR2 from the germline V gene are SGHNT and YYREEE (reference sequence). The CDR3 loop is CASSAGQGQYF. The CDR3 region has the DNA TGTGCCAGCAGCGCCGGACAGGGCCAGTACTTC.

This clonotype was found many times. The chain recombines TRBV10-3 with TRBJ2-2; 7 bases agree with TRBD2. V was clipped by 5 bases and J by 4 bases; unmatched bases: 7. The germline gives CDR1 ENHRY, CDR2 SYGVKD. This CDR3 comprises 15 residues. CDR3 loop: CAISLAGDGTGELFF. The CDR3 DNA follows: TGTGCCATCAGTTTGGCGGGAGACGGCACCGGGGAGCTGTTTTTT.

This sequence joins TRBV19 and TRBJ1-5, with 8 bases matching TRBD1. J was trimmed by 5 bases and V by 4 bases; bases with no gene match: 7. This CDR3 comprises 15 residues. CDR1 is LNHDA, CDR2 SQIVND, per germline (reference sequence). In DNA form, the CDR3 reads TGTGCCAGTAGTAGTCACAGGGGGAAGGATCAGCCCCAGCATTTT. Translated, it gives CASSSHRGKDQPQHF.

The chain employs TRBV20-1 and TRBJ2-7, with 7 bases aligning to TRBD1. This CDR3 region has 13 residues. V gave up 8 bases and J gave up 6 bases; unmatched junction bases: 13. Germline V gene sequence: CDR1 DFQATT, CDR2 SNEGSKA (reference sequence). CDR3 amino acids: CSPNDRQGSEQYF. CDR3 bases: TGCAGTCCGAACGATCGACAGGGCTCCGAGCAGTACTTC.